The next 3 T cell receptor beta chains were all read from a single sample in a study of cytotoxic CD8 clonotypes in ibrutinib-treated CLL. Method: immunoSEQ multiplex PCR; TCRdb's copy keeps in-frame clones and lacks some. The table has 250,000 to 350,000 clones, approximately 76% seen once; the top ten hold around 5.1%. The source material was PBMCs, sampled at disease progression, from a patient treated with ibrutinib. These receptors all come from a human donor with chronic lymphocytic leukemia.

The chain uses TRBV23-1 and TRBJ1-3; tentatively, D is TRBD1 (5 bases). TRBV23-1 counts as an open reading frame of uncertain function. The V end was cut by 3 bases, the J end by 3 bases, with 15 bases between. CDR3 length equals 16 residues. In DNA form, the CDR3 reads TGCGCCAGCAGTCACCCCAGGGAGTCCTTTGGAAACACCATATATTTT. This sequence encodes CASSHPRESFGNTIYF.

This clone showed up just once. J is TRBJ1-2 and V is TRBV19; a weak D match, TRBD1 (6 bases). CDR3 length: 13 amino acids. Trimming took 8 bases from V and 4 from J, leaving 14 bases between them. Germline V lookup: CDR1 LNHDA, CDR2 SQIVND (reference sequence). The CDR3 bases are TGTGCCAGTGCCTTACTGGGGGCCTATGGCTACACCTTC. Translating gives CASALLGAYGYTF. Full variable domain (missing parts from reference TRBV19 and TRBJ1-2): DGGITQSPKYLFRKEGQNVTLSCEQNLNHDAMYWYRQDPGQGLRLIYYSQIVNDFQKGDIAEGYSVSREKKESFPLTVTSAQKNPTAFYLCASALLGAYGYTFGSGTRLTVV.

The chain uses TRBV5-4 and TRBJ2-1, with 7 bases aligning to TRBD2. CDR1 and CDR2 (germline): SGHNT, YYREEE (reference sequence). CDR3 length: 16 residues. J gave up 3 bases and V 0 bases, and 6 bases lay outside the gene matches. CDR3 coding DNA: TGTGCCAGCAGCTTGGGTGCGGGGGATTTCTACAATGAGCAGTTCTTC. It yields the protein CASSLGAGDFYNEQFF.